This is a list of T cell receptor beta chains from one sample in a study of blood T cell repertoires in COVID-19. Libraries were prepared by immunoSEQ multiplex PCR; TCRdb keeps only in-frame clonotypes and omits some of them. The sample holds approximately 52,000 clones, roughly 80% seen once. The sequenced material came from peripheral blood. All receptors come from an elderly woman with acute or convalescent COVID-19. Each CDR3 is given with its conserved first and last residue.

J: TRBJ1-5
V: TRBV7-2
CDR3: CASSPRTGNQPQHF

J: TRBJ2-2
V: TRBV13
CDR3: CASSPGGGAGLTGELFF

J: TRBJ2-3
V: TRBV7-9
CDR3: CASSLGASGARTDTQYF

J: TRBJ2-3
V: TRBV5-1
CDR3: CASSARTSGATDTQYF

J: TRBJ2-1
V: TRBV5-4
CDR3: CASSLGTKFQHEQFF

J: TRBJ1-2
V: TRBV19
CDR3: CASSPDRIYGYTF

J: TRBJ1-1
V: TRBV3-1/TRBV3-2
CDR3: CASSRQGVGNTEAFF

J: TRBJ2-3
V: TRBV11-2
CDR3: CASSLGQDTQYF

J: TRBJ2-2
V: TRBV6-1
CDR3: CASSEGQVTGELFF

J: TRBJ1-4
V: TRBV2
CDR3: CASSSIVDSTTNEKLFF

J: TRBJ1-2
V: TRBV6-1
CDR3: CASSEADLGRGYGYTF

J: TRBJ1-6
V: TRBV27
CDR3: CASSFQGAAISPLHF

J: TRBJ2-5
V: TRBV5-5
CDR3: CASSLNRGFQETQYF

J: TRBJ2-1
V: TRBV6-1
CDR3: CASSEADNEQFF

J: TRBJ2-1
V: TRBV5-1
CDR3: CASSWGGGGIDEQFF

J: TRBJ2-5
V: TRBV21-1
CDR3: CASSKGASGGLKETQYF

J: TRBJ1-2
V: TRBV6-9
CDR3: CASSPRTVGYGYTF

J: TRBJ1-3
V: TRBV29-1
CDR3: CSVEQGGNTIYF

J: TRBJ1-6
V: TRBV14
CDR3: CASSQVQSSPLHF

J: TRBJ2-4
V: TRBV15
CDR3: CATSRDRVPGVGVKNIQYF

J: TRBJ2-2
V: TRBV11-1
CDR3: CASSLARGYTGELFF

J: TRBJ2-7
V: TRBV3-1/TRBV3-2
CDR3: CASSRGGGYEQYF

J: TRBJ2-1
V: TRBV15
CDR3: CATSTRQGNEQFF

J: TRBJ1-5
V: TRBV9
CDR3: CASSVRGDSNQPQHF

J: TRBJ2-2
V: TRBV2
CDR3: CASSGVDSLTGELFF

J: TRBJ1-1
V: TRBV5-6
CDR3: CASSLGQARFTEAFF

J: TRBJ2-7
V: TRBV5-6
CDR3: CASSLDGRGYEQYF

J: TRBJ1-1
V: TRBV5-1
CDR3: CASSLKRQGEGTFF

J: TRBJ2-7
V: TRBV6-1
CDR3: CASSERITSGAHEQYF

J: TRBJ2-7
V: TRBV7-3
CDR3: CASSPNSYEQYF

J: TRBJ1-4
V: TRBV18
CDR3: CASSRAQGEGEKLFF

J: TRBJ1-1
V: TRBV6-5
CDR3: CASSKQGSTEAFF

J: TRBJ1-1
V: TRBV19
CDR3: CASSNGQGNTEAFF

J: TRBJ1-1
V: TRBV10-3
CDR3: CAISEGGGLYTEAFF

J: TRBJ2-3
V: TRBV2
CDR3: CASKKGGAGTDTQYF

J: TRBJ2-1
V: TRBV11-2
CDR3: CASSLGMKSSYNEQFF

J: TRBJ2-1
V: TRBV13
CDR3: CASSWAPVYNEQFF

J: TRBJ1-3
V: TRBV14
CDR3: CASSQVSGSSGNTIYF

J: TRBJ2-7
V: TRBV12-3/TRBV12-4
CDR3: CASSPRTVYEQYF

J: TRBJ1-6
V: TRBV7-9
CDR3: CASSVQGHNSPLHF

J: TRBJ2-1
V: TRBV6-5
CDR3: CASSYGGTSVNEQFF

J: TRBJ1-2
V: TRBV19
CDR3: CASSVGGANGYTF

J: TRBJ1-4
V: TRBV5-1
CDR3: CASSLRSGTREKLFF

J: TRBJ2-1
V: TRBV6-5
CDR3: CASSPSGGYNEQFF

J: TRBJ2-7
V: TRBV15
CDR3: CATSRDRSSYEQYF

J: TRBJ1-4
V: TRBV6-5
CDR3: CASTPGGTTNEKLFF

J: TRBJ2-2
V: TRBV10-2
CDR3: CASKGTSFGELFF

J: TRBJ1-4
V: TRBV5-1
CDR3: CASSFSRSGEKLFF

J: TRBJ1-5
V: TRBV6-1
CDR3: CASSDLFRGLTNQPQHF

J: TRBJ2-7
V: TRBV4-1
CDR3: CASSQRRDHKGNEQYF

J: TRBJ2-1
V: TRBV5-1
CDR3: CASSLGQYNEQFF

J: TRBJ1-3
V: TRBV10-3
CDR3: CAISEEIGSGNTIYF

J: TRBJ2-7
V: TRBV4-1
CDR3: CASSQVAGNSYEQYF

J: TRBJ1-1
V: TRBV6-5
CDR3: CASSQMNTEAFF

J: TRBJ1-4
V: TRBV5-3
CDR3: CARSLDSF